The TCR beta chain described here comes from a study of beta chain features in type 1 diabetes. Study-wide points: In the patient group, naive, central memory and Treg TCRB repertoires seemed more alike than in the healthy donor group.

The germline V and J ends were trimmed by 3 bases and 16 bases, with 15 bases remaining between them. The CDR3 runs 11 residues. The germline gives CDR1 GTSNPN, CDR2 SVGIG (reference sequence). About this clone: What it recognizes is unknown.

The sequenced template was cDNA made from the entire isolated RNA. This table comes from immunoSEQ multiplex PCR, and its TCRdb copy is limited to in-frame clones, with some not included. This table holds 250,000 or so clones, over 65% found once. The chain joins TRBV30 to TRBJ2-2; D is ambiguous. The sequenced sample was naive CD4+ T cells from blood. This receptor was identified in a man younger than 40 in good health. In DNA, the CDR3 is TGTGCCTGGAGCCCCGAGAACGTTGCGTTTTTT. Protein product: CAWSPENVAFF.